This TCR beta chain was recovered during a study of blood T cells in healthy people across ages. A sample-barcoded 5' primer and a J-beta primer mix were used in a second PCR of roughly 6 to 12 cycles. Each CDR3 protein gets one entry after TCRdb re-called the 5' RACE reads with MiXCR. The table lists approximately 880,000 distinct CDR3 sequences, approximately 49% of them singletons. Researchers collected about 10 milliliters of peripheral blood from every single donor. Each sample gave at least 7 million isolated PBMCs. A word on this clonotype: The antigen is unknown.

Notes on the study in general: No one knew whether donors had CMV, which possibly confounded expanded clonotype changes. Age brought a roughly linear fall in TCR beta diversity measured per million T cells.

The specimen sequenced was blood. The TCR sequence derives from a young man in good health.

The CDR3 DNA reads TGTGCCAGCAGTGGGGACACCCGGCACACAGATACGCAGTATTTT. It codes for CASSGDTRHTDTQYF. V and J are TRBV28 and TRBJ2-3, with TRBD1 as a possible D gene (6 bases). V was clipped by 5 bases and J by 2 bases, with 14 bases between them. Germline assignment: CDR1 MDHEN and CDR2 SYDVKM. The CDR3 extends over 15 amino acids.